This is a list of T cell receptor beta chains from one sample in a study of blood T cell repertoires in COVID-19. This table comes from immunoSEQ multiplex PCR, and its TCRdb copy is limited to in-frame clones, with some not included. This sample has 200,000 to 250,000 clones, with 80% found just once. Sequenced material: PBMCs or T cells enriched from blood (not recorded which). These receptors were collected from a man aged 25-45 years with acute COVID-19. Both conserved end residues are part of each CDR3. The D gene is left open where the match is weak. The size of a clone is reported for some rows only, either as once, few or many, or as a class for expanded clones.

V gene: TRBV6-5
clone size: .
D gene: TRBD2
J gene: TRBJ2-3
CDR3 length: 15
CDR3 DNA: TGTGCCAGCAGATTTGGACTAGCGGGAACAGATACGCAGTATTTT
CDR3 protein: CASRFGLAGTDTQYF

V gene: TRBV2
clone size: .
D gene: TRBD1
J gene: TRBJ1-2
CDR3 length: 14
CDR3 DNA: TGTGCCAGCAGACGGGACAGGGATAATGCTGGCTACACCTTC
CDR3 protein: CASRRDRDNAGYTF

V gene: TRBV11-2
clone size: .
D gene: .
J gene: TRBJ2-1
CDR3 length: 18
CDR3 DNA: TGTGCCAGCAGCTTATACGCGCCTAGCGATTACTCCTACAATGAGCAGTTCTTC
CDR3 protein: CASSLYAPSDYSYNEQFF

V gene: TRBV19
clone size: .
D gene: TRBD1
J gene: TRBJ1-5
CDR3 length: 14
CDR3 DNA: TGTGCCAGTACCGCGGACAGGCGGAATCAGCCCCAGCATTTT
CDR3 protein: CASTADRRNQPQHF

V gene: TRBV3-1/TRBV3-2
clone size: .
D gene: .
J gene: TRBJ2-5
CDR3 length: 17
CDR3 DNA: TGTGCCAGCAGCCATTCGGCGGGGCAGCAAGGGGCAAAGACCCAGTACTTC
CDR3 protein: CASSHSAGQQGAKTQYF

V gene: TRBV5-1
clone size: .
D gene: TRBD1
J gene: TRBJ1-2
CDR3 length: 14
CDR3 DNA: TGCGCCAGCAGCTTGGCGGACAGGGTTCCTGGCTACACCTTC
CDR3 protein: CASSLADRVPGYTF

V gene: TRBV18
clone size: .
D gene: .
J gene: TRBJ1-1
CDR3 length: 13
CDR3 DNA: TGTGCCAGCTCACCAGTGTCGGGGACTGAAGCTTTCTTT
CDR3 protein: CASSPVSGTEAFF

V gene: TRBV11-2
clone size: .
D gene: TRBD1
J gene: TRBJ1-2
CDR3 length: 15
CDR3 DNA: TGTGCCAGCAGCTCTAGTTATTCGACAGGGTATGGCTACACCTTC
CDR3 protein: CASSSSYSTGYGYTF

V gene: TRBV18
clone size: .
D gene: TRBD1
J gene: TRBJ1-4
CDR3 length: 16
CDR3 DNA: TGTGCCAGCTCACTTGCTCCGGGACAGGGGAATGAAAAACTGTTTTTT
CDR3 protein: CASSLAPGQGNEKLFF

V gene: TRBV19
clone size: .
D gene: .
J gene: TRBJ1-5
CDR3 length: 14
CDR3 DNA: TGTGCCAGTAGTATACGGGAGCCCAATCAGCCCCAGCATTTT
CDR3 protein: CASSIREPNQPQHF

V gene: TRBV18
clone size: .
D gene: .
J gene: TRBJ2-7
CDR3 length: 14
CDR3 DNA: TGTGCCAGCTCACCCCCAGGGGTCCCCTACGAGCAGTACTTC
CDR3 protein: CASSPPGVPYEQYF

V gene: TRBV7-9
clone size: many
D gene: TRBD1
J gene: TRBJ2-7
CDR3 length: 13
CDR3 DNA: TGTGCCAGCAGCGATGACAGGGCTTACGAGCAGTACTTC
CDR3 protein: CASSDDRAYEQYF

V gene: TRBV7-3
clone size: .
D gene: .
J gene: TRBJ2-2
CDR3 length: 17
CDR3 DNA: TGTGCCAGCAGCCCCACCTTGGGGGGGCAGGCTGCCGGGGAGCTGTTTTTT
CDR3 protein: CASSPTLGGQAAGELFF

V gene: TRBV5-4
clone size: .
D gene: TRBD1
J gene: TRBJ2-7
CDR3 length: 15
CDR3 DNA: TGTGCCAGCAGCTTCCCAGGGACAGGTTCCTACGAGCAGTACTTC
CDR3 protein: CASSFPGTGSYEQYF

V gene: TRBV7-9
clone size: .
D gene: TRBD2
J gene: TRBJ2-3
CDR3 length: 16
CDR3 DNA: TGTGCCAGCAGCCCCCAGGGACTAGCGGGGGCAGATACGCAGTATTTT
CDR3 protein: CASSPQGLAGADTQYF

V gene: TRBV6-5
clone size: .
D gene: .
J gene: TRBJ1-5
CDR3 length: 12
CDR3 DNA: TGTGCCAGCAGACAGGGTTACCAGCCCCAGCATTTT
CDR3 protein: CASRQGYQPQHF

V gene: TRBV7-9
clone size: few
D gene: TRBD1
J gene: TRBJ2-1
CDR3 length: 16
CDR3 DNA: TGTGCCAGCAGCCCCAGGACAGGGGGGTCCTACAATGAGCAGTTCTTC
CDR3 protein: CASSPRTGGSYNEQFF

V gene: TRBV30
clone size: .
D gene: .
J gene: TRBJ1-4
CDR3 length: 12
CDR3 DNA: TGTGCCTGGAGTTTGGGGGGTGGAAAACTGTTTTTT
CDR3 protein: CAWSLGGGKLFF

V gene: TRBV4-1
clone size: .
D gene: TRBD1
J gene: TRBJ1-2
CDR3 length: 15
CDR3 DNA: TGCGCCAGCACTCCTATGGCAGGGGGCAACTATGGCTACACCTTC
CDR3 protein: CASTPMAGGNYGYTF

V gene: TRBV6-5
clone size: few
D gene: .
J gene: TRBJ1-1
CDR3 length: 16
CDR3 DNA: TGTGCCAGCAGTTACTCTGGGTTCGGAGGGGATAATGAAGCTTTCTTT
CDR3 protein: CASSYSGFGGDNEAFF

V gene: TRBV10-2
clone size: .
D gene: .
J gene: TRBJ1-2
CDR3 length: 12
CDR3 DNA: TGCGCCAGCAGTGAAGGGAGCTATGGCTACACCTTC
CDR3 protein: CASSEGSYGYTF

V gene: TRBV10-3
clone size: .
D gene: .
J gene: TRBJ2-7
CDR3 length: 15
CDR3 DNA: TGTGCCATCAGTGAGTCCGGGTCAGGACCGGGAGAGCAGTACTTC
CDR3 protein: CAISESGSGPGEQYF

V gene: TRBV7-2
clone size: .
D gene: .
J gene: TRBJ2-7
CDR3 length: 13
CDR3 DNA: TGTGCCAGCAGCTTAGGCAGGGCCAACGAGCAGTACTTC
CDR3 protein: CASSLGRANEQYF

V gene: TRBV27
clone size: once
D gene: .
J gene: TRBJ1-1
CDR3 length: 14
CDR3 DNA: TGTGCCAGCAGTTTAAGCGACTTGAACACTGAAGCTTTCTTT
CDR3 protein: CASSLSDLNTEAFF

V gene: TRBV11-2
clone size: few
D gene: .
J gene: TRBJ2-5
CDR3 length: 12
CDR3 DNA: TGTGCCAGCAGCTCTCAACGGGAGACCCAGTACTTC
CDR3 protein: CASSSQRETQYF

V gene: TRBV24-1
clone size: .
D gene: .
J gene: TRBJ2-6
CDR3 length: 14
CDR3 DNA: TGTGCCACCAGTGATTTGCATGGGGCCAACGTCCTGACTTTC
CDR3 protein: CATSDLHGANVLTF

V gene: TRBV18
clone size: .
D gene: .
J gene: TRBJ1-3
CDR3 length: 13
CDR3 DNA: TGTGCCTGCTCCGAGGGGGCTGGAAACACCATATATTTT
CDR3 protein: CACSEGAGNTIYF

V gene: TRBV28
clone size: .
D gene: TRBD1
J gene: TRBJ1-4
CDR3 length: 14
CDR3 DNA: TGTGCCAGCAGTGGGACAGGGGGCTTTGAAAAACTGTTTTTT
CDR3 protein: CASSGTGGFEKLFF

V gene: TRBV4-1
clone size: few
D gene: .
J gene: TRBJ2-1
CDR3 length: 14
CDR3 DNA: TGCGCCAGCAGCCCAACTTCTCATCTTGATGAGCAGTTCTTC
CDR3 protein: CASSPTSHLDEQFF

V gene: TRBV7-9
clone size: .
D gene: .
J gene: TRBJ1-6
CDR3 length: 16
CDR3 DNA: TGTGCCAGCAGCTTAGAGGCAGGGTCCTATAATTCACCCCTCCACTTT
CDR3 protein: CASSLEAGSYNSPLHF

V gene: TRBV7-9
clone size: .
D gene: .
J gene: TRBJ1-1
CDR3 length: 14
CDR3 DNA: TGTGCCAGCAGCTTAGTGCGGGGTTTCACTGAAGCTTTCTTT
CDR3 protein: CASSLVRGFTEAFF

V gene: TRBV25-1
clone size: few
D gene: .
J gene: TRBJ1-2
CDR3 length: 13
CDR3 DNA: TGTGCCAGCACCCACGGGGGGGTGAGTGGCTACACCTTC
CDR3 protein: CASTHGGVSGYTF

V gene: TRBV19
clone size: .
D gene: .
J gene: TRBJ1-4
CDR3 length: 13
CDR3 DNA: TGTGCCGGGCGTACAGGGCCAAATGAAAAACTGTTTTTT
CDR3 protein: CAGRTGPNEKLFF

V gene: TRBV6-5
clone size: .
D gene: .
J gene: TRBJ2-5
CDR3 length: 13
CDR3 DNA: TGTGCCAGCCTTAGACAGACCCAAGAGACCCAGTACTTC
CDR3 protein: CASLRQTQETQYF

V gene: TRBV28
clone size: .
D gene: TRBD1
J gene: TRBJ1-2
CDR3 length: 14
CDR3 DNA: TGTGCCAGCATCGAGGGGGCGGCTAACTATGGCTACACCTTC
CDR3 protein: CASIEGAANYGYTF

V gene: TRBV20-1
clone size: .
D gene: TRBD2
J gene: TRBJ2-5
CDR3 length: 16
CDR3 DNA: TGCAGCGCTAGTTCTAGCGGGGGGGCTCGTCAAGAGACCCAGTACTTC
CDR3 protein: CSASSSGGARQETQYF

V gene: TRBV11-1
clone size: .
D gene: .
J gene: TRBJ2-5
CDR3 length: 13
CDR3 DNA: TGTGCCAGCAGCTTTACGCACAAAGAGACCCAGTACTTC
CDR3 protein: CASSFTHKETQYF

V gene: TRBV5-1
clone size: .
D gene: .
J gene: TRBJ1-1
CDR3 length: 13
CDR3 DNA: TGCGCCAGCAGCTTGTGGACTGACACTGAAGCTTTCTTT
CDR3 protein: CASSLWTDTEAFF

V gene: TRBV10-2
clone size: .
D gene: TRBD1
J gene: TRBJ1-5
CDR3 length: 15
CDR3 DNA: TGCGCCAGCAGTGAGGGTAGGGACAGTAATCAGCCCCAGCATTTT
CDR3 protein: CASSEGRDSNQPQHF

V gene: TRBV5-6
clone size: .
D gene: TRBD1
J gene: TRBJ1-1
CDR3 length: 15
CDR3 DNA: TGTGCCAGCAGCTTGGTGGACAGGGGGAACACTGAAGCTTTCTTT
CDR3 protein: CASSLVDRGNTEAFF

V gene: TRBV29-1
clone size: .
D gene: TRBD1
J gene: TRBJ2-1
CDR3 length: 15
CDR3 DNA: TGCAGCGTTTCTTTTGGGCAGGGGGCGTTGAATGAGCAGTTCTTC
CDR3 protein: CSVSFGQGALNEQFF

V gene: TRBV10-1
clone size: .
D gene: .
J gene: TRBJ1-5
CDR3 length: 15
CDR3 DNA: TGCGCCAGCAGTGTGGCCCGACACCTCAATCAGCCCCAGCATTTT
CDR3 protein: CASSVARHLNQPQHF

V gene: TRBV19
clone size: few
D gene: .
J gene: TRBJ1-1
CDR3 length: 14
CDR3 DNA: TGTGCCAGTAGTATAAGGGCGGAGGCCACTGAAGCTTTCTTT
CDR3 protein: CASSIRAEATEAFF

V gene: TRBV28
clone size: .
D gene: .
J gene: TRBJ1-1
CDR3 length: 14
CDR3 DNA: TGTGCCAGCAGTTTACGGGGGGAGGGCACTGAAGCTTTCTTT
CDR3 protein: CASSLRGEGTEAFF

V gene: TRBV6-5
clone size: many
D gene: .
J gene: TRBJ1-2
CDR3 length: 15
CDR3 DNA: TGTGCCAGCAGTTCGACCTCGCAGGGCGACTATGGCTACACCTTC
CDR3 protein: CASSSTSQGDYGYTF

V gene: TRBV2
clone size: .
D gene: .
J gene: TRBJ1-2
CDR3 length: 13
CDR3 DNA: TGTGCCAGCACCCTAGGGACTGGATATGGCTACACCTTC
CDR3 protein: CASTLGTGYGYTF

V gene: TRBV28
clone size: .
D gene: .
J gene: TRBJ1-1
CDR3 length: 12
CDR3 DNA: TGTGCCAGCAGTTTATTGACAAATGAAGCTTTCTTT
CDR3 protein: CASSLLTNEAFF

V gene: TRBV10-3
clone size: .
D gene: TRBD1
J gene: TRBJ2-2
CDR3 length: 15
CDR3 DNA: TGTGCCATCACCCCGGGACAGGGGCAGACCGGGGAGCTGTTTTTT
CDR3 protein: CAITPGQGQTGELFF

V gene: TRBV10-2
clone size: .
D gene: .
J gene: TRBJ2-5
CDR3 length: 16
CDR3 DNA: TGCGCCAGCAGTCATTACAAGACAGGCGGCCTAGTTACCCAGTACTTC
CDR3 protein: CASSHYKTGGLVTQYF

V gene: TRBV27
clone size: .
D gene: TRBD1
J gene: TRBJ1-5
CDR3 length: 18
CDR3 DNA: TGTGCCAGCAGTCCTGGACAGGGGGCCCCTCGGGGCAATCAGCCCCAGCATTTT
CDR3 protein: CASSPGQGAPRGNQPQHF

V gene: TRBV7-6
clone size: .
D gene: TRBD1
J gene: TRBJ1-5
CDR3 length: 16
CDR3 DNA: TGTGCCAGCAGCTTAGAGGCCAGGGGGAGCAATCAGCCCCAGCATTTT
CDR3 protein: CASSLEARGSNQPQHF

V gene: TRBV6-5
clone size: .
D gene: .
J gene: TRBJ1-5
CDR3 length: 15
CDR3 DNA: TGTGCCAGCAGGACATCAGGGTCGAGCAATCAGCCCCAGCATTTT
CDR3 protein: CASRTSGSSNQPQHF

V gene: TRBV4-1
clone size: .
D gene: .
J gene: TRBJ1-1
CDR3 length: 15
CDR3 DNA: TGCGCCAGCAGCCCTGTGCGGGGTAAGAACACTGAAGCTTTCTTT
CDR3 protein: CASSPVRGKNTEAFF

V gene: TRBV6-5
clone size: .
D gene: .
J gene: TRBJ1-6
CDR3 length: 14
CDR3 DNA: TGTGCCAGCCAGAACACGAACCGAAATTCACCCCTCCACTTT
CDR3 protein: CASQNTNRNSPLHF

V gene: TRBV6-5
clone size: once
D gene: .
J gene: TRBJ1-2
CDR3 length: 14
CDR3 DNA: TGTGCCAGCAGTTACTCGAGGGCCGGTTACGGCTACACCTTC
CDR3 protein: CASSYSRAGYGYTF